A single sample is the source of the 11 T cell receptor beta chains below, sequenced in a study of shared clonotypes between healthy human individuals. Some clones are missing from TCRdb's copy, which holds only in-frame ones; the method was immunoSEQ multiplex PCR. The sample has about 1.5 million clones, under 99% seen once. Material for sequencing was naive CD4+ T cells sorted from blood. Indicated subset: CD45RA+ positively selected. The receptors shown here come from a man aged 25 to 45 in good health.

The CDR3 sequence: CASSPRTGGGELFF. The CDR3 DNA sequence: TGTGCCAGCAGTCCTAGGACAGGCGGAGGGGAGCTGTTTTTT. This rearrangement joins TRBV27 to TRBJ2-2; 7 bases fit TRBD1. Trimming cost V 5 bases and J 8 bases; bases outside gene matches: 8. The CDR3 is 14 amino acids. Germline loops: CDR1 MNHEY, CDR2 SMNVEV (reference sequence).

The chain has TRBV6-1 and TRBJ1-1; D ambiguous. Trimming removed 3 bases at V and 11 bases at J, with 19 bases between. CDR3 length: 14 residues. Germline loops: CDR1 MNHNS, CDR2 SASEGT. CDR3 residues: CASSDSFRRDVAFF. In DNA form, the CDR3 reads TGTGCCAGCAGTGATAGCTTTAGGCGCGACGTTGCTTTCTTT.

V and J are TRBV5-1 and TRBJ2-3, with D possibly matching TRBD2 (5 bases). CDR1 and CDR2 (germline): SGHRS, YFSETQ. Trimming shortened V by 4 bases and J by 0 bases, and 12 bases separated the two germline ends. This CDR3 contains 15 residues. In DNA, the CDR3 is TGCGCCAGCAGCCTAATGCCGGGGAGCACAGATACGCAGTATTTT. It codes for CASSLMPGSTDTQYF.

The chain uses TRBV28 and TRBJ2-3; D uncertain. Per germline, CDR1 MDHEN and CDR2 SYDVKM. CDR3 length: 12 amino acids. The V gene lost 7 bases and the J gene lost 6 bases, with 11 bases spanning the gap. CDR3 sequence reads: CASTRTPDTQYF. CDR3 in DNA: TGTGCCAGCACTCGGACGCCGGATACGCAGTATTTT.

The gene calls are TRBV5-1 and TRBJ2-1; 7 bases agree with TRBD2. CDR3 length equals 15 residues. Germline CDR1 reads SGHRS; CDR2 reads YFSETQ. Unmatched junction bases numbered 12, after V lost 6 bases and J lost 6 bases. The CDR3 loop is CASNQEGGSPNEQFF. The CDR3, as DNA: TGCGCCAGCAACCAGGAGGGCGGGAGTCCCAATGAGCAGTTCTTC.

The chain combines TRBV7-9 with TRBJ1-2, with 9 bases aligning to TRBD1. With 0 bases clipped from V and 2 bases from J, the junction kept 4 bases outside the gene matches. The CDR3 has 16 residues. CDR1 is SEHNR, CDR2 FQNEAQ, per germline (reference sequence). This CDR3 is CASSLAQGQGNYGYTF. The CDR3 nucleotides read TGTGCCAGCAGCTTAGCCCAGGGACAGGGCAACTATGGCTACACCTTC.

The rearrangement joins TRBV7-9 to TRBJ2-1, with 13 bases lining up with TRBD2. Germline CDR1 and CDR2: SEHNR and FQNEAQ (reference sequence). Trimming cost V 6 bases and J 8 bases; bases outside gene matches: 16. The CDR3 is 18 amino acids. CDR3 nucleotides: TGTGCCAGCAGTTCGACTGGGACTAGCGGGACTTCCGTCGATGAGCAGTTCTTC. Encoded protein: CASSSTGTSGTSVDEQFF. Complete variable domain (other parts from reference TRBV7-9 and TRBJ2-1): DTGVSQNPRHKITKRGQNVTFRCDPISEHNRLYWYRQTLGQGPEFLTYFQNEAQLEKSRLLSDRFSAERPKGSFSTLEIQRTEQGDSAMYLCASSSTGTSGTSVDEQFFGPGTRLTVL.

Only one count was recorded for this clone. The chain combines TRBV13 with TRBJ2-1, with 8 bases identical to TRBD2. The CDR3 is 15 residues long. The V gene's germline CDR1 is PRHDT and CDR2 FYEKMQ (reference sequence). V shed 2 bases and J 2 bases; nucleotides not matched to a gene: 2. The CDR3 spells CASSLPLAAYNEQFF. DNA for the CDR3: TGTGCCAGCAGCTTACCACTAGCGGCCTACAATGAGCAGTTCTTC.

V gene TRBV29-1 combines with J gene TRBJ1-1, with D perhaps TRBD1 (5 bases). Per the germline V gene, CDR1 is SQVTM and CDR2 is ANQGSEA. This CDR3 is 13 amino acids long. Trimming shortened V by 3 bases and J by 0 bases, and 8 bases separated the two germline ends. The CDR3 nucleotides read TGCAGCGTTGAGGTCAGGGTGAACACTGAAGCTTTCTTT. Encoded protein: CSVEVRVNTEAFF.

The table lists this clone with a few counts. V is TRBV21-1 and J is TRBJ1-3. TRBV21-1 is a pseudogene. This CDR3 has 15 amino acids. The CDR3 reads CASSKVASSGNTIYF. CDR3 DNA sequence: TGTGCCAGCAGCAAAGTAGCCAGCTCTGGAAACACCATATATTTT.

The chain carries TRBV28 and TRBJ2-7; possible D gene TRBD1, 6 bases. V was shortened by 2 bases and J by 0 bases, with 8 bases between the two germline ends. The CDR3 runs to 14 residues. CDR1 is MDHEN and CDR2 is SYDVKM in the germline V gene. CDR3 sequence (DNA): TGTGCCAGCAGTTTAGGGGACAACTCCTACGAGCAGTACTTC. Encoded protein: CASSLGDNSYEQYF.